These T cell receptor beta chains were read from a single sample in a study of CD8 T cells in ankylosing spondylitis. TCRdb recomputed calls from the 5' RACE reads with MiXCR, one row per CDR3 protein. The sample includes about 150,000 distinct CDR3 sequences, about 42% of them seen just once. The sequenced material came from synovial fluid, either unsorted or a sorted T cell fraction (not recorded which). The receptors were gathered from a male donor with ankylosing spondylitis. CDR3s include the opening cysteine and the closing phenylalanine or tryptophan. A D gene is named only where the DNA matches it firmly. For some rows the clone size is stated as once, few or many, or as a class when expanded; others skip it.

V	D	J	size	DNA	CDR3
TRBV7-9	.	TRBJ2-2	.	TGTGCCAGCAGCCCCCCAGGGGACTGGTTCGGGGAGCTGTTTTTT	CASSPPGDWFGELFF
TRBV2	TRBD1	TRBJ2-7	.	TGTGCCAGCAGAAGACAGGGGGGGAACTACGAGCAGTACTTC	CASRRQGGNYEQYF
TRBV6-4	.	TRBJ2-1	.	TGTGCCAGCAGTGACTCGGCGGGGGCCTATTACAATGAGCAGTTCTTC	CASSDSAGAYYNEQFF
TRBV7-8	TRBD1	TRBJ2-2	.	TGTGCCAGCAGCTCGGATCCGGGACAGGGGTGGACCGGGGAGCTGTTTTTT	CASSSDPGQGWTGELFF
TRBV4-2	TRBD2	TRBJ2-7	.	TGTGCCAGCAGCCAACTGCGGGAGTTGCACGAGCAGTACTTC	CASSQLRELHEQYF
TRBV29-1	TRBD1	TRBJ2-1	.	TGCAGCGTTGAAGTGAGAACAGGGGTAAGCAATGAGCAGTTCTTC	CSVEVRTGVSNEQFF
TRBV7-2	.	TRBJ2-7	few	TGTGCCAGCAGCTTAGACGCCTCCTACGAGCAGTACTTC	CASSLDASYEQYF
TRBV3-1	.	TRBJ2-7	.	TGTGCCAGCAGCCAAGACGGGGGCCGAGGAGAGCAGTACTTC	CASSQDGGRGEQYF
TRBV3-1	TRBD2	TRBJ2-1	.	TGTGCCAGCAGCCCCGCGTGGCGGGAGGGTCGGTTCTTC	CASSPAWREGRFF
TRBV25-1	.	TRBJ1-2	many	TGTGCCAGCAGTGAATTAGGGGCGGAGATGCATGGCTACACCTTC	CASSELGAEMHGYTF
TRBV7-9	.	TRBJ2-1	few	TGTGCCAGCAGCCAGGACTTAAAGCACAATGAGCAGTTCTTC	CASSQDLKHNEQFF
TRBV7-9	.	TRBJ1-1	few	TGTGCCAGCAGCCCTGGGGCTGGGGGTGAAGCTTTCTTT	CASSPGAGGEAFF
TRBV2	.	TRBJ2-3	.	TGTGCCAGCAGTGCTGGGGGAACTAGCACAGATACGCAGTATTTT	CASSAGGTSTDTQYF
TRBV13	TRBD1	TRBJ2-7	.	TGTGCCAGCAGCCCAAAAACAGGGGTACCGCCGAGGGAGCAGTACTTC	CASSPKTGVPPREQYF
TRBV19	.	TRBJ2-1	.	TGTGCCAGTAGTATGGGAGTGGGAACCTACAATGAGCAGTTCTTC	CASSMGVGTYNEQFF